The clone carrying this TCR beta chain was detected many times. Exclusion of a patient resulted from uncontrolled infection, other autoimmune disease, pregnancy or lactation. The entry originates in a study of T cells in Graves' hyperthyroidism and ophthalmopathy. J lost 7 bases, V lost 2 bases, and 10 bases had no gene match. The CDR3 has 15 residues. The germline gives CDR1 SEHNR, CDR2 FQNEAQ (reference sequence). Regions amplified from RNA transcripts were the TCR beta CDR3 regions. The HTBI primer set served for first-round RT-PCR of the TCR CDR3. In TCRdb, the multiplex PCR reads were re-called with MiXCR into one record per CDR3 protein. The sample holds about 290,000 distinct CDR3 sequences; more than 10% are singletons and the top ten take approximately 7.8%.

The chain uses TRBV7-9 and TRBJ1-1; the match to TRBD1 covers 7 bases. This TCR derives from a woman in her thirties with Graves' hyperthyroidism that later progressed to Graves' ophthalmopathy. The source material was blood. The CDR3 is CASSLTLLGQDEAFF. CDR3 sequence (DNA): TGTGCCAGCAGCTTAACTCTTCTCGGACAGGATGAAGCTTTCTTT.